The source of this T cell receptor beta chain is a study of human T cells and chemical hapten exposure. Study-wide results and limits: The formation of large CDR3 similarity clusters by expanded TCRs significantly exceeded that of controls.

This clonotype was picked up many times. Its target is unknown. Sample time point: pre-sensitization, week 0. Sample treatment: therapeutic diphenylcyclopropenone sensitization with weekly scalp DPC. Germline assignment: CDR1 SGHNT and CDR2 YYREEE (reference sequence). The ends lost 3 bases at V and 0 bases at J; junction bases unmatched: 4. This CDR3 has 16 amino acids. TCRdb reanalysed the RACE reads using MiXCR and keeps one entry per CDR3 protein. The table shows more than 300,000 distinct CDR3 sequences, with roughly 4.6% occurring only once. The chain combines TRBV5-4 with TRBJ2-1, with 9 bases lining up with TRBD2. The source of this sequence is a woman aged 50 to 60 with alopecia areata. Some clones in this sample may be carry-over from other donors' samples. Sequenced material: whole blood, taken in connection with sensitization to the hapten diphenylcyclopropenone (DPC). In DNA, the CDR3 is TGTGCCAGCAGCTGGTTAGCGGGGGCCTCCTACAATGAGCAGTTCTTC. It is translated as CASSWLAGASYNEQFF. Full variable domain (missing parts from reference TRBV5-4 and TRBJ2-1): ETGVTQSPTHLIKTRGQQVTLRCSSQSGHNTVSWYQQALGQGPQFIFQYYREEENGRGNFPPRFSGLQFPNYSSELNVNALELDDSALYLCASSWLAGASYNEQFFGPGTRLTVL.